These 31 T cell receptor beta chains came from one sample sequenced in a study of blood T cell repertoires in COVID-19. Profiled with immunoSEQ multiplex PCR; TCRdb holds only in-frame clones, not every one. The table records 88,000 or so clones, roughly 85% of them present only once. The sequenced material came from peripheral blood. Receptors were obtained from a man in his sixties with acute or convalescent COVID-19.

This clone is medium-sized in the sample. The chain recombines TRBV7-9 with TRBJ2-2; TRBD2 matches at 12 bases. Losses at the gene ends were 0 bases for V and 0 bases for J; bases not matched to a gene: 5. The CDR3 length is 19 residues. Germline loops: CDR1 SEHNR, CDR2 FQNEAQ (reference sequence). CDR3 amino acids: CASSLAALAGGSNTGELFF. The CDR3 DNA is TGTGCCAGCAGCTTAGCGGCCCTAGCGGGGGGGTCGAACACCGGGGAGCTGTTTTTT. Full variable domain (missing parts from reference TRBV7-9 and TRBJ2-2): DTGVSQNPRHKITKRGQNVTFRCDPISEHNRLYWYRQTLGQGPEFLTYFQNEAQLEKSRLLSDRFSAERPKGSFSTLEIQRTEQGDSAMYLCASSLAALAGGSNTGELFFGEGSRLTVL.

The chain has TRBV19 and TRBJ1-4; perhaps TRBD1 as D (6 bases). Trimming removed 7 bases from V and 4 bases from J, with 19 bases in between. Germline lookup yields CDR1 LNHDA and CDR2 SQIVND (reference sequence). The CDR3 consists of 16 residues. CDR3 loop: CASTPLVGQFNEKLFF. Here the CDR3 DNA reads TGTGCCAGTACCCCCCTCGTCGGACAGTTTAATGAAAAACTGTTTTTT.

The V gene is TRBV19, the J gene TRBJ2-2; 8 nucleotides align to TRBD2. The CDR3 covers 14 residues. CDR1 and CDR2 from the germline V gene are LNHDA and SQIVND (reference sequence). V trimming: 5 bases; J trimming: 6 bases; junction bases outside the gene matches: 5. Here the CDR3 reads CASSQLAGSGELFF. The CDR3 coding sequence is TGTGCCAGTAGTCAATTAGCGGGGTCCGGGGAGCTGTTTTTT.

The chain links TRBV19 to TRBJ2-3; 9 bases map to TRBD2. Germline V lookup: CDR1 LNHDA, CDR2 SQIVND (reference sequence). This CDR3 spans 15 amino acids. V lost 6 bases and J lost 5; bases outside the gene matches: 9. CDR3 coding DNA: TGTGCCAGTAGGCGCGCGGGGGGGCTGGTAGATACGCAGTATTTT. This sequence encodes CASRRAGGLVDTQYF.

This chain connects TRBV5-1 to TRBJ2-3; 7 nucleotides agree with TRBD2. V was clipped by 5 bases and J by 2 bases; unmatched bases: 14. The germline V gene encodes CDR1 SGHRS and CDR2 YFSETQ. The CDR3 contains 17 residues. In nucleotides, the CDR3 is TGCGCCAGCAGTTTACAAATAGCGGGCCCCCCCACAGATACGCAGTATTTT. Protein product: CASSLQIAGPPTDTQYF. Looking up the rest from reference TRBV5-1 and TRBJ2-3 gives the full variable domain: KAGVTQTPRYLIKTRGQQVTLSCSPISGHRSVSWYQQTPGQGLQFLFEYFSETQRNKGNFPGRFSGRQFSNSRSEMNVSTLELGDSALYLCASSLQIAGPPTDTQYFGPGTRLTVL.

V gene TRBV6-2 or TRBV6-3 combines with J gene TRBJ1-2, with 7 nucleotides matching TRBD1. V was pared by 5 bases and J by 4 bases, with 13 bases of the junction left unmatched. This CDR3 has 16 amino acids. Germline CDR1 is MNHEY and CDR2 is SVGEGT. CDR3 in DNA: TGTGCCAGCAGTGGGTCACAGGGGAGTCGGGGCTATGGCTACACCTTC. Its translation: CASSGSQGSRGYGYTF.

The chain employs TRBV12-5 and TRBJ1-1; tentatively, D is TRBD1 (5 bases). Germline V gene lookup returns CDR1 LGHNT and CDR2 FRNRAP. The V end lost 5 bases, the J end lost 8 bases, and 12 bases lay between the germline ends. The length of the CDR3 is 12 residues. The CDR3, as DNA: TGTGCTAGTGGTCGGGACTGGGGAGAAGCTTTCTTT. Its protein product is CASGRDWGEAFF.

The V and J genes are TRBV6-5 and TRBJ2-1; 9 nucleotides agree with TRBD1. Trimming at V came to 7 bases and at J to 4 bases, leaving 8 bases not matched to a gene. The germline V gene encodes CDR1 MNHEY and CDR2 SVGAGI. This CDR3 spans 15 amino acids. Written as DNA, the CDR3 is TGTGCCAGCATAGGCGTGGACAGGGGTTACAATGAGCAGTTCTTC. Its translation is CASIGVDRGYNEQFF.

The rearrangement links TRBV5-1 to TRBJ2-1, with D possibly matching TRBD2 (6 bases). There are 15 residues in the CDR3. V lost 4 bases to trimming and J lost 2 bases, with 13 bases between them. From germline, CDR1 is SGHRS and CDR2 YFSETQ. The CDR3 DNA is TGCGCCAGCAGCAACCAGAAGCGGGCCTACAATGAGCAGTTCTTC. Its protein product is CASSNQKRAYNEQFF.

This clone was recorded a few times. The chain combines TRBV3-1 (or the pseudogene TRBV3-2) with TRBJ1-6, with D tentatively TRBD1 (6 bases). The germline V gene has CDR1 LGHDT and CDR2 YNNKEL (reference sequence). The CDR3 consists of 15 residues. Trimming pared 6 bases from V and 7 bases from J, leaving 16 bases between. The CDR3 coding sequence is TGTGCCAGCAGACGAACAGGGACGGGCAATTCACCCCTCCACTTT. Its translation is CASRRTGTGNSPLHF.

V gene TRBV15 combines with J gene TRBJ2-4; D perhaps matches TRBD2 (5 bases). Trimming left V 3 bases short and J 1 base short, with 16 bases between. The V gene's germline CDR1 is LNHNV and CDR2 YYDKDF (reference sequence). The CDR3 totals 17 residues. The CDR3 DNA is TGTGCCACCAGCAGCCCTACCGGCGGGCGGGCCAAAAACATTCAGTACTTC. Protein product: CATSSPTGGRAKNIQYF.

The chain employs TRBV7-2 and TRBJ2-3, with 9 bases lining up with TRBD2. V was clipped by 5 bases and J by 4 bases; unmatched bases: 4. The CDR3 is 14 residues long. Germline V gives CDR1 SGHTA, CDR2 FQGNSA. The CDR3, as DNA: TGTGCCAGCAGCCCAGGACTAGCGTCAGATACGCAGTATTTT. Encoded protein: CASSPGLASDTQYF.

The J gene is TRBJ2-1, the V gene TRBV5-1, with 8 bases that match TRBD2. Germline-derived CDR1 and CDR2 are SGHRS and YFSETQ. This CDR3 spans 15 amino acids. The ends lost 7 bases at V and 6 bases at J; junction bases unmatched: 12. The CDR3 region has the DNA TGCGCCAGCTCCCTTGAGGGTAGCGGGGCCAATGAGCAGTTCTTC. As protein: CASSLEGSGANEQFF.

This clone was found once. CDR3 nucleotides: TGTGCCAGCAGACGGACTAGCGGGAGGGCCTTGGATACGCAGTATTTT. Translating it yields CASRRTSGRALDTQYF. The V gene is TRBV5-4, the J gene TRBJ2-3; 15 bases fit TRBD2. Trimming cost V 5 bases and J 6 bases; bases outside gene matches: 7. Germline CDR1 is SGHNT and CDR2 is YYREEE (reference sequence). CDR3 length: 16 amino acids.

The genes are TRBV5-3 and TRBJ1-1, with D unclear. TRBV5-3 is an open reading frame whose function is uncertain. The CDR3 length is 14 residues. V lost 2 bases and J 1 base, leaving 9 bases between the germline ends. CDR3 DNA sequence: TGTGCCAGAAGCTTCGACGGGAGGAACACTGAAGCTTTCTTT. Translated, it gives CARSFDGRNTEAFF.

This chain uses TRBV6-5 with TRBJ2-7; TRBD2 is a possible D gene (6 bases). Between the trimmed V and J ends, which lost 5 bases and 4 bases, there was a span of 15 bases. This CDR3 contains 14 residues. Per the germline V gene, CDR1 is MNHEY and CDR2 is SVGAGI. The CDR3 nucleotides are TGTGCCAGCAGTACCCCGGGGAGGTCTTACGAGCAGTACTTC. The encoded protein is CASSTPGRSYEQYF.

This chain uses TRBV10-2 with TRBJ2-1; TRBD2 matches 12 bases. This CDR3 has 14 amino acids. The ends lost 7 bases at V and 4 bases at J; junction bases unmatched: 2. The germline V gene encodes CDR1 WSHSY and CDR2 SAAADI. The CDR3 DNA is TGCGCCAGCAATCTAGCGGGGGGGTACAATGAGCAGTTCTTC. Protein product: CASNLAGGYNEQFF.

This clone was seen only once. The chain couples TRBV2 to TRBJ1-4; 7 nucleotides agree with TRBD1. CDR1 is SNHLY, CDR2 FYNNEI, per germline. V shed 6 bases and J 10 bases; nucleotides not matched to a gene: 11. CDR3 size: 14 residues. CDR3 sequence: CASRDRQGTAKLFF. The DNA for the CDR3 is TGTGCCAGCAGAGACCGACAGGGAACGGCAAAACTGTTTTTT.

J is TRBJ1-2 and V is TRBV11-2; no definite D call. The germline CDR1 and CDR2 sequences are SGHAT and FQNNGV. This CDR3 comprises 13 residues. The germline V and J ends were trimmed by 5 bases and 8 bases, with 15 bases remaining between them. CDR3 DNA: TGTGCCAGCAGCGGGCGGGCCTTTGGGGGCTACACCTTC. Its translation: CASSGRAFGGYTF.

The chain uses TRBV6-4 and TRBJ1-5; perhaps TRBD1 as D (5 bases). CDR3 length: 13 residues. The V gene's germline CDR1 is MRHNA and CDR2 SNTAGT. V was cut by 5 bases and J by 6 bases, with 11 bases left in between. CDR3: CASSIWGGQPQHF. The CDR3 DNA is TGTGCCAGCAGTATCTGGGGCGGTCAGCCCCAGCATTTT.

CDR3 sequence: CASSDPGLAGSTDTQYF. The CDR3 coding sequence is TGTGCCAGCAGTGATCCGGGACTAGCGGGAAGCACAGATACGCAGTATTTT. This chain uses TRBV2 with TRBJ2-3, with 13 bases matching TRBD2. Germline CDR1 reads SNHLY; CDR2 reads FYNNEI. The CDR3 has 17 amino acids. The V segment lost 3 bases and the J segment 0 bases; nucleotides outside the gene matches: 3.

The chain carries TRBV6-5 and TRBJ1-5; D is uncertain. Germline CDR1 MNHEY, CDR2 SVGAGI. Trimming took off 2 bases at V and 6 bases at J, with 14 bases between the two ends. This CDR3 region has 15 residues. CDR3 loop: CASSYKSRGGQPQHF. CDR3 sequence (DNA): TGTGCCAGCAGTTACAAATCCCGAGGAGGTCAGCCCCAGCATTTT.

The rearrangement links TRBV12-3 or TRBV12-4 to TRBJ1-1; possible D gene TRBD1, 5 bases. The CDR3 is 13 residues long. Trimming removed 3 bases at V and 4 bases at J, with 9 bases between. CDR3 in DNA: TGTGCCAGCAGTTTCCGGGACTTCACTGAAGCTTTCTTT. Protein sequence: CASSFRDFTEAFF.

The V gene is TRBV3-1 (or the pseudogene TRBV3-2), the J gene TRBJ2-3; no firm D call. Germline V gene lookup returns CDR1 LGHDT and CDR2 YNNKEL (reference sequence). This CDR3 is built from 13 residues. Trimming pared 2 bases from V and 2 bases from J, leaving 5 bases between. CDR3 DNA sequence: TGTGCCAGCAGCCAACGTTCCACAGATACGCAGTATTTT. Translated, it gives CASSQRSTDTQYF.

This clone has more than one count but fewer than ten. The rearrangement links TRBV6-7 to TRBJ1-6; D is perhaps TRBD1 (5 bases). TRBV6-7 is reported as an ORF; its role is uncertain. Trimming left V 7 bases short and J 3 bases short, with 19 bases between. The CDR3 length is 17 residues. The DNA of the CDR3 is TGTGCCAGCACCGATCCAAAGGGGCAGTTCTATAATTCACCCCTCCACTTT. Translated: CASTDPKGQFYNSPLHF.

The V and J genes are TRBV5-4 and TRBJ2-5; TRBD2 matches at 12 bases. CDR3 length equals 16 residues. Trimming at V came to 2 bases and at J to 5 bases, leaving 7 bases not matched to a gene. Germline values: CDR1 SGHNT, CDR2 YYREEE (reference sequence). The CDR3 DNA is TGTGCCAGCAGCTTTCTAGCGGGGGGGCCTTTTGAGACCCAGTACTTC. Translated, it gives CASSFLAGGPFETQYF.

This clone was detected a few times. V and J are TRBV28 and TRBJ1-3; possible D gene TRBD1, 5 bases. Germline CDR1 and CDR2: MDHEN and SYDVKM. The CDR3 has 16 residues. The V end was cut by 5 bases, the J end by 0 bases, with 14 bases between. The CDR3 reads CASSGQGLFSGNTIYF. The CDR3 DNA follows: TGTGCCAGCAGTGGCCAGGGACTGTTCTCTGGAAACACCATATATTTT.

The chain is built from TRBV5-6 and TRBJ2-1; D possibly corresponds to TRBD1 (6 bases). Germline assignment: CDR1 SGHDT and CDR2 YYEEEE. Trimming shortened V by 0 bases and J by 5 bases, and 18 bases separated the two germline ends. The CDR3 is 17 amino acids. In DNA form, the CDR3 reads TGTGCCAGCAGCTTGGGGCTAGGGGGACATATCAACAATGAGCAGTTCTTC. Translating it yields CASSLGLGGHINNEQFF.

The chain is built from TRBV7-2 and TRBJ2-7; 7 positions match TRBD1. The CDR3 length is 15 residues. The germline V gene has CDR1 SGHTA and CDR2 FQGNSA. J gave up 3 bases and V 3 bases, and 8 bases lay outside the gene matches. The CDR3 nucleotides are TGTGCCAGCAGCTTGGGCGGACAGGTATACTACGAGCAGTACTTC. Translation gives CASSLGGQVYYEQYF.

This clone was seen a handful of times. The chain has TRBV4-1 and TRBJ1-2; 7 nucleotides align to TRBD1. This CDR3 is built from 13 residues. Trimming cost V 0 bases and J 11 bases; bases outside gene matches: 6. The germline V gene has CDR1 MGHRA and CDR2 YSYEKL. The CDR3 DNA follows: TGCGCCAGCAGCCAAGAGGACTCCAGGGGGTACACCTTC. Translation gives CASSQEDSRGYTF.

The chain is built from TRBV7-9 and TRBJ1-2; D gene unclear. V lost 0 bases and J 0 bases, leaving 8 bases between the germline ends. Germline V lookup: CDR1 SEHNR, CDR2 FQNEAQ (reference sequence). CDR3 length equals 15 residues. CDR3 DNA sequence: TGTGCCAGCAGCTTAGCCGGTATAACTAACTATGGCTACACCTTC. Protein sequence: CASSLAGITNYGYTF.